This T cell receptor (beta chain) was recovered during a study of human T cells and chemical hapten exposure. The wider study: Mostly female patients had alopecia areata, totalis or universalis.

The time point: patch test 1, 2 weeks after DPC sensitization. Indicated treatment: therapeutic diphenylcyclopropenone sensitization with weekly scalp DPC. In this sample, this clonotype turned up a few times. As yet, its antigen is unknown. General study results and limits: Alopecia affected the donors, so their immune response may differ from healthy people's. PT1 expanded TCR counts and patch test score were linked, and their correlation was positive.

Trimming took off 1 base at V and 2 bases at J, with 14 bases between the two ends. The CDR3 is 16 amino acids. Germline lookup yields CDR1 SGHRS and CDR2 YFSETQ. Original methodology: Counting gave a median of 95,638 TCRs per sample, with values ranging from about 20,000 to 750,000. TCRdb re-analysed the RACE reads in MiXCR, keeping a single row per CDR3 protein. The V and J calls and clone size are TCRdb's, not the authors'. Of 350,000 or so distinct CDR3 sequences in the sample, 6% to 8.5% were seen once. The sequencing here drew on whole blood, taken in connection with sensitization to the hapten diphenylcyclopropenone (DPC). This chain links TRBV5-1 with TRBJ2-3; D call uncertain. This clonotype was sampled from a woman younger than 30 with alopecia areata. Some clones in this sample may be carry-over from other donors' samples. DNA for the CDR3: TGCGCCAGCAGCTTGCAACCGACGGATCACACAGATACGCAGTATTTT. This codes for CASSLQPTDHTDTQYF.